The entry that follows covers one TCR beta chain sequence. Antigen: not known. Selected positively for CCR7 and CD45RO-negative, naive CD8 cells excluded terminally differentiated effector memory CD45RA+ cells. Nashville, Tennessee was home to all donors, who were Caucasian adults. The data stem from a study of shared clonotypes between healthy human individuals. Whole-study findings and limits: The represented genetic and exposure-history diversity was limited by the small number of donors.

V was cut by 0 bases and J by 4 bases, with 16 bases left in between. This CDR3 is 16 amino acids long. Germline CDR1 SGDLS, CDR2 YYNGEE. Running of the assay took place at deep level. The authors' processing: Filtering differed, since immunoSEQ gave only junction sequences and no quality scores. The data were produced by immunoSEQ multiplex PCR, yet TCRdb's version contains in-frame clones alone and is incomplete. The V and J calls and clone size are taken from that table; D and trimming were inferred from the DNA. The sample carries about 2.1 million clones, 85% to 95% recorded once. Material for sequencing was naive CD8+ T cells from PBMCs. The chain joins TRBV9 to TRBJ1-1; D gene ambiguous. This receptor was identified in a man in his late teens or twenties in good health. Some clones in this sample may be carry-over from other donors' samples. CDR3 sequence (DNA): TGTGCCAGCAGCGTAGGGTCTGGGCGGTGGGTCACTGAAGCTTTCTTT. Translation gives CASSVGSGRWVTEAFF.